This TCR beta chain was recorded in a study of cytomegalovirus exposure and HLA in healthy donors. Germline assignment: CDR1 MNHEY and CDR2 SMNVEV (reference sequence). V lost 2 bases and J lost 2; bases outside the gene matches: 0. This CDR3 contains 13 residues. 60 Vbeta and 13 Jbeta primers were used in PCR. TCRdb keeps only in-frame clones here, not all; method: immunoSEQ multiplex PCR. The sample has 75,000 to 90,000 clones; the top ten hold approximately 1.6%. The sequenced sample consisted of PBMCs. The receptor's source is a woman aged 55-69 years in good health and CMV-seronegative. This rearrangement joins TRBV27 to TRBJ2-7; 7 bases match TRBD2. CDR3 DNA sequence: TGTGCCAGCAGTTTAGCGGGGGCCTACGAGCAGTACTTC. Amino acid sequence: CASSLAGAYEQYF.